The 23 T cell receptor beta chains given below trace back to one sample, sequenced in a study of cytomegalovirus exposure and HLA in healthy donors. Researchers ran the PCR with 60 Vbeta and 13 Jbeta primers. This table comes from immunoSEQ multiplex PCR, and its TCRdb copy is limited to in-frame clones, with some not included. Its listing shows around 130,000 clones. The source material was PBMCs. These receptors were obtained from a woman in her forties in good health and CMV-seronegative.

The V call is TRBV7-9, the J call TRBJ1-2; D perhaps matches TRBD1 (5 bases). This CDR3 contains 12 residues. The V gene's germline CDR1 is SEHNR and CDR2 FQNEAQ (reference sequence). Trimming removed 5 bases at V and 6 bases at J, with 10 bases between. The CDR3 region is CASSPRQNGYTF. The CDR3 DNA reads TGTGCCAGCAGCCCGAGACAGAATGGCTACACCTTC.

The V gene is TRBV29-1, the J gene TRBJ2-7, with 10 nucleotides matching TRBD1. Germline V CDR1 and CDR2: SQVTM, ANQGSEA. The CDR3 is made up of 15 amino acids. V shed 3 bases, J shed 4 bases, and the junction held 9 bases outside the gene matches. The CDR3 loop is CSVELGDRGKYEQYF. CDR3 nucleotides: TGCAGCGTTGAGTTAGGGGACAGGGGAAAATACGAGCAGTACTTC.

The rearrangement links TRBV27 to TRBJ1-3; possible D gene TRBD1, 5 bases. In germline, CDR1 is MNHEY, CDR2 SMNVEV (reference sequence). This CDR3 contains 14 residues. Trimming removed 5 bases from V and 0 bases from J, with 8 bases in between. As DNA, the CDR3 is TGTGCCAGCAGTCGACAGAACTCTGGAAACACCATATATTTT. Residues: CASSRQNSGNTIYF.

The rearrangement links TRBV27 to TRBJ1-2; TRBD1 matches at 8 bases. The CDR3 covers 15 residues. Germline CDR1 is MNHEY and CDR2 is SMNVEV (reference sequence). V lost 7 bases, J lost 0 bases, and 7 bases stayed unmatched. For the CDR3, the DNA is TGTGCCAGCAAAGACAGGGGTTTTTCTAACTATGGCTACACCTTC. Protein: CASKDRGFSNYGYTF.

The chain uses TRBV28 and TRBJ2-3; TRBD2 is a possible D gene (5 bases). Trimming shortened V by 2 bases and J by 2 bases, and 14 bases separated the two germline ends. The CDR3 has 16 residues. Germline V CDR1 and CDR2: MDHEN, SYDVKM. The CDR3 DNA is TGTGCCAGCAGTTTAACACTAGTTCAGCTCACAGATACGCAGTATTTT. As protein: CASSLTLVQLTDTQYF.

V usage is TRBV6-5 and J usage is TRBJ2-7, with D possibly being TRBD2 (6 bases). Germline V CDR1 and CDR2: MNHEY, SVGAGI. This CDR3 has 15 residues. Trimming cost V 0 bases and J 3 bases, with 12 bases left between them. The CDR3 reads CASSYSLRGFYEQYF. The CDR3 bases are TGTGCCAGCAGTTACTCCCTTCGGGGGTTCTACGAGCAGTACTTC.

This chain uses TRBV7-2 with TRBJ2-6, with a weak D call TRBD1 (5 bases). Trimming shortened V by 0 bases and J by 1 base, and 10 bases separated the two germline ends. This CDR3 contains 17 residues. The germline gives CDR1 SGHTA, CDR2 FQGNSA. CDR3 sequence reads: CASSLASTASGANVLTF. The CDR3 DNA reads TGTGCCAGCAGCTTAGCTTCGACAGCGTCTGGGGCCAACGTCCTGACTTTC.

The chain has TRBV7-3 and TRBJ2-3, with a possible D match to TRBD1 (6 bases). There are 16 residues in the CDR3. V lost 5 bases and J 4 bases, leaving 19 bases between the germline ends. Germline lookup yields CDR1 SGHTA and CDR2 FQGTGA. The CDR3 reads CASSEATGQGSDTQYF. The CDR3, as DNA: TGTGCCAGCAGCGAGGCGACGGGGCAGGGGTCAGATACGCAGTATTTT.

CDR3 in DNA: TGTGCCAGCAGCTTACGAAGGACAGGGAGGCAAGAGACCCAGTACTTC. It yields the protein CASSLRRTGRQETQYF. The V and J genes are TRBV5-6 and TRBJ2-5, with 8 bases aligning to TRBD1. Germline V lookup: CDR1 SGHDT, CDR2 YYEEEE. The CDR3 runs 16 residues. J was trimmed by 2 bases and V by 2 bases; bases with no gene match: 8.

This rearrangement joins TRBV7-6 to TRBJ2-1, with 8 bases that match TRBD2. CDR1 is SGHVS and CDR2 is FNYEAQ in the germline V gene. The CDR3 runs to 16 residues. V was pared by 0 bases and J by 6 bases, with 7 bases of the junction left unmatched. The CDR3 loop is CASSLALAGVRNEQFF. Written as DNA, the CDR3 is TGTGCCAGCAGCTTAGCCCTAGCGGGCGTCCGCAATGAGCAGTTCTTC.

In terms of frequency, this clone is medium-sized (0.01 to 0.1%). V gene TRBV14 combines with J gene TRBJ1-4; D is ambiguous. V lost 0 bases and J 8 bases, leaving 10 bases between the germline ends. CDR1 is SGHDN, CDR2 FVKESK, per germline. The CDR3 has 14 residues. CDR3 loop: CASSQEQIPEKLFF. The DNA for the CDR3 is TGTGCCAGCAGCCAAGAACAAATTCCAGAAAAACTGTTTTTT. The full variable domain, rest sourced from reference TRBV14 and TRBJ1-4, is EAGVTQFPSHSVIEKGQTVTLRCDPISGHDNLYWYRRVMGKEIKFLLHFVKESKQDESGMPNNRFLAERTGGTYSTLKVQPAELEDSGVYFCASSQEQIPEKLFFGSGTQLSVL.

This rearrangement joins TRBV5-1 to TRBJ2-5; TRBD1 is a possible D gene (6 bases). The CDR3 contains 16 residues. The germline V gene has CDR1 SGHRS and CDR2 YFSETQ. The ends were cut back, 2 bases at V and 0 bases at J, with 14 bases in the middle. The CDR3, as DNA: TGCGCCAGCAGCTTTGTCGTAGGGACACACCAAGAGACCCAGTACTTC. This codes for CASSFVVGTHQETQYF. Full variable domain (remainder filled in from reference TRBV5-1 and TRBJ2-5): KAGVTQTPRYLIKTRGQQVTLSCSPISGHRSVSWYQQTPGQGLQFLFEYFSETQRNKGNFPGRFSGRQFSNSRSEMNVSTLELGDSALYLCASSFVVGTHQETQYFGPGTRLLVL.

The chain couples TRBV7-2 to TRBJ2-7; D is unclear. V was trimmed by 0 bases and J by 0 bases, leaving 6 bases between them. CDR3 length: 14 amino acids. The germline V gene encodes CDR1 SGHTA and CDR2 FQGNSA. The CDR3 sequence is CASSLAAASYEQYF. The CDR3 DNA reads TGTGCCAGCAGCTTAGCGGCTGCCTCCTACGAGCAGTACTTC.

Worth noting for this clone: Other DNA sequences within the sample encode an identical CDR3. The chain uses TRBV5-6 and TRBJ2-2; D is perhaps TRBD1 (6 bases). The CDR3 consists of 15 residues. Trimming removed 0 bases at V and 3 bases at J, with 9 bases between. Germline V gives CDR1 SGHDT, CDR2 YYEEEE. The CDR3 sequence is CASSLVSGDTGELFF. CDR3 DNA sequence: TGTGCCAGCAGCTTGGTGTCAGGGGACACCGGGGAGCTGTTTTTT.

This sequence joins TRBV2 and TRBJ2-3; 7 bases are shared with TRBD2. Germline CDR1 SNHLY, CDR2 FYNNEI. With V trimmed by 8 bases and J by 0 bases, 2 bases remained unmatched. CDR3 size: 13 residues. The CDR3 protein is CASRAGSTDTQYF. The CDR3 nucleotides read TGTGCCAGCCGAGCGGGGAGCACAGATACGCAGTATTTT.

The chain joins TRBV7-2 to TRBJ1-2, with D perhaps matching TRBD1 (5 bases). The CDR3 has 14 amino acids. Trimming cost V 1 base and J 7 bases, with 13 bases left between them. CDR1 is SGHTA and CDR2 is FQGNSA in the germline V gene. The CDR3 region is CASSLGGGASGYTF. In nucleotides, the CDR3 is TGTGCCAGCAGCTTAGGGGGGGGAGCCTCTGGCTACACCTTC. Combining the CDR3 with reference TRBV7-2 and TRBJ1-2 gives the whole variable domain GAGVSQSPSNKVTEKGKDVELRCDPISGHTALYWYRQSLGQGLEFLIYFQGNSAPDKSGLPSDRFSAERTGGSVSTLTIQRTQQEDSAVYLCASSLGGGASGYTFGSGTRLTVV.

The chain is built from TRBV11-2 and TRBJ1-5; 7 nucleotides agree with TRBD1. CDR1 is SGHAT, CDR2 FQNNGV, per germline. This CDR3 spans 15 amino acids. J gave up 1 base and V 3 bases, and 3 bases lay outside the gene matches. CDR3 nucleotide sequence: TGTGCCAGCAGCTTGGGCAGGGGGAGCAATCAGCCCCAGCATTTT. Its translation: CASSLGRGSNQPQHF.

CDR3 amino acids: CASKLDYNSPLHF. The CDR3 nucleotides are TGTGCCAGCAAGCTCGACTATAATTCACCCCTCCACTTT. The chain is built from TRBV28 and TRBJ1-6; D not resolved. CDR3 length: 13 amino acids. The V gene's germline CDR1 is MDHEN and CDR2 SYDVKM. Trimming removed 7 bases at V and 3 bases at J, with 7 bases between. Full variable domain (missing parts from reference TRBV28 and TRBJ1-6): DVKVTQSSRYLVKRTGEKVFLECVQDMDHENMFWYRQDPGLGLRLIYFSYDVKMKEKGDIPEGYSVSREKKERFSLILESASTNQTSMYLCASKLDYNSPLHFGNGTRLTVT.

The V and J genes are TRBV6-1 and TRBJ1-5, with 10 bases matching TRBD1. Trimming cost V 5 bases and J 3 bases; bases outside gene matches: 4. The CDR3 is made up of 15 amino acids. CDR1 is MNHNS and CDR2 is SASEGT in the germline V gene. CDR3 amino acids: CASSRDRGFNQPQHF. The DNA for the CDR3 is TGTGCCAGCAGTCGGGACAGGGGCTTCAATCAGCCCCAGCATTTT.

The chain has TRBV9 and TRBJ2-1; D unresolved. V dropped 1 base and J dropped 0 bases, with 8 bases sitting between them. CDR1 SGDLS and CDR2 YYNGEE come from the germline V gene. CDR3 length: 15 residues. The CDR3, as DNA: TGTGCCAGCAGCGTAAAGGAGAGCTCCTACAATGAGCAGTTCTTC. It encodes CASSVKESSYNEQFF.

The rearrangement uses TRBV7-9 and TRBJ1-1, with 10 bases aligning to TRBD1. The germline gives CDR1 SEHNR, CDR2 FQNEAQ (reference sequence). The V segment lost 5 bases and the J segment 5 bases; nucleotides outside the gene matches: 5. The CDR3 contains 14 residues. The CDR3 loop is CASSRQGAGTEAFF. Here the CDR3 DNA reads TGTGCCAGCAGCCGACAGGGGGCAGGGACTGAAGCTTTCTTT.

The chain employs TRBV5-1 and TRBJ2-5; tentative D call: TRBD2 (6 bases). This CDR3 contains 16 residues. Germline V gives CDR1 SGHRS, CDR2 YFSETQ. V was trimmed by 0 bases and J by 0 bases, leaving 12 bases between them. As DNA, the CDR3 is TGCGCCAGCAGCTTGGGAGTTGCGGGGTACCAAGAGACCCAGTACTTC. It specifies CASSLGVAGYQETQYF.

The chain is built from TRBV5-1 and TRBJ2-3; TRBD2 is a possible D gene (6 bases). This CDR3 is 13 amino acids long. V was trimmed by 5 bases and J by 0 bases, leaving 7 bases between them. Germline V gene data show CDR1 as SGHRS and CDR2 as YFSETQ. This CDR3 is CASRGGSTDTQYF. CDR3 nucleotides: TGCGCCAGCAGGGGGGGTAGCACAGATACGCAGTATTTT.